A selection of T cell receptor beta chains follows, all from one sample in a study of blood T cell repertoires in COVID-19. The assay was immunoSEQ multiplex PCR, and TCRdb's table has in-frame clones only and misses some. The sample contains about 250,000 clones, approximately 86% of which appear only once. Material: peripheral blood. The source of these receptors is a woman aged 60-70 years with active or convalescent COVID-19. Each CDR3 is given with its conserved first and last residue. The order of the fields is clone size, V gene, J gene, D gene, CDR3 protein, CDR3 DNA. The D gene is left open where the match is weak. Not every row has a clone size; where given, it reads once, few, many or a size class.

>-|TRBV6-1|TRBJ2-1|TRBD2
CASSEMGLAGFLFF
TGTGCCAGCAGTGAAATGGGACTAGCGGGATTTTTATTCTTC
>-|TRBV5-4|TRBJ2-4|TRBD1
CASSLPGTGVAKNIQYF
TGTGCCAGCAGCCTACCCGGGACAGGAGTAGCCAAAAACATTCAGTACTTC
>-|TRBV9|TRBJ2-1|TRBD2
CASSASGRAGDEQFF
TGTGCCAGCAGCGCTAGCGGGAGGGCCGGTGATGAGCAGTTCTTC
>-|TRBV29-1|TRBJ1-2|-
CSVDTGGYGYTF
TGCAGCGTTGACACTGGAGGCTATGGCTACACCTTC
>-|TRBV30|TRBJ1-2|TRBD1
CAWGTGSSSGYTF
TGTGCCTGGGGGACAGGGTCAAGCAGTGGCTACACCTTC
>-|TRBV6-5|TRBJ1-2|-
CASSSGANYGYTF
TGTGCCAGCAGTTCCGGGGCTAACTATGGCTACACCTTC
>once|TRBV4-1|TRBJ2-2|-
CASSPLLTRGTGELFF
TGCGCCAGCAGCCCACTATTAACAAGGGGCACCGGGGAGCTGTTTTTT
>-|TRBV5-4|TRBJ2-2|TRBD2
CASSSRTSGGAGELFF
TGTGCCAGCAGCTCTCGGACTAGCGGGGGGGCAGGGGAGCTGTTTTTT
>few|TRBV9|TRBJ2-1|-
CASSATTGFAYNEQFF
TGTGCCAGCAGCGCCACCACGGGTTTTGCCTACAATGAGCAGTTCTTC
>once|TRBV9|TRBJ2-3|TRBD2
CASSVESAGGFGDTQYF
TGTGCCAGCAGCGTAGAGTCAGCGGGAGGGTTTGGAGATACGCAGTATTTT
>-|TRBV10-2|TRBJ1-6|-
CASRYREETYNSPLHF
TGCGCCAGCAGGTACAGGGAAGAGACCTATAATTCACCCCTCCACTTT
>-|TRBV4-1|TRBJ2-5|-
CASSQEGQGWGETQYF
TGCGCCAGCAGCCAAGAGGGTCAGGGGTGGGGGGAGACCCAGTACTTC
>-|TRBV4-1|TRBJ1-5|-
CASSQDSGLGPQHF
TGCGCCAGCAGCCAAGACTCAGGCTTAGGTCCCCAGCATTTT
>-|TRBV11-2|TRBJ2-3|TRBD1
CATSGTGGGDTQYF
TGTGCCACCTCGGGGACAGGGGGAGGAGATACGCAGTATTTT
>-|TRBV7-2|TRBJ2-3|-
CASSLSRLREDTQYF
TGTGCCAGCAGCTTATCTAGACTGCGAGAGGATACGCAGTATTTT
>-|TRBV11-2|TRBJ2-1|TRBD1
CASTGQGDSSEQFF
TGTGCCAGCACGGGACAGGGGGATTCAAGTGAGCAGTTCTTC
>many|TRBV11-3|TRBJ1-2|TRBD1
CASSPPGQGKGYTF
TGTGCCAGCAGCCCACCGGGACAGGGGAAAGGCTACACCTTC
>-|TRBV7-9|TRBJ1-2|TRBD1
CASSSTGEISYGYTF
TGTGCCAGCAGCTCAACAGGGGAGATCTCCTATGGCTACACCTTC
>-|TRBV3-1/TRBV3-2|TRBJ2-1|TRBD1
CASSHGARQGSEQFF
TGTGCCAGCAGCCACGGGGCCCGACAGGGGAGTGAGCAGTTCTTC
>once|TRBV28|TRBJ2-6|-
CASSSLREGGSGANVLTF
TGTGCCAGCAGTTCTCTCAGGGAAGGGGGCTCTGGGGCCAACGTCCTGACTTTC
>-|TRBV5-6|TRBJ2-2|TRBD2
CASSLELAGPPGTGELFF
TGTGCCAGCAGCTTGGAACTAGCGGGACCCCCGGGGACCGGGGAGCTGTTTTTT
>few|TRBV29-1|TRBJ1-2|-
CSVSWESGYTF
TGCAGCGTTTCGTGGGAGTCGGGCTACACCTTC
>many|TRBV19|TRBJ1-5|-
CASSLTGISNQPQHF
TGTGCCAGTAGTTTGACAGGCATCAGCAATCAGCCCCAGCATTTT
>-|TRBV11-3|TRBJ2-1|TRBD2
CASSSLAGTNNEQFF
TGTGCCAGCAGCTCGTTAGCGGGGACGAACAATGAGCAGTTCTTC
>-|TRBV27|TRBJ1-4|-
CASSREARGNEKLFF
TGTGCCAGCAGTCGGGAGGCCAGGGGTAATGAAAAACTGTTTTTT
>-|TRBV6-2/TRBV6-3|TRBJ1-1|-
CASSATENTEAFF
TGTGCCAGCAGTGCCACAGAGAACACTGAAGCTTTCTTT
>-|TRBV3-1/TRBV3-2|TRBJ2-7|TRBD1
CASSPTDRLGEQYF
TGTGCCAGCAGCCCTACGGACAGGTTGGGAGAGCAGTACTTC
>-|TRBV19|TRBJ2-3|TRBD2
CASARWSGGPDTQYF
TGTGCCAGTGCGCGGTGGTCGGGGGGGCCAGATACGCAGTATTTT
>-|TRBV19|TRBJ1-2|-
CASSNTNYGYTF
TGTGCCAGTAGTAACACTAACTATGGCTACACCTTC
>-|TRBV24-1|TRBJ2-7|TRBD2
CATSDLGLAGGRYEQYF
TGTGCCACCAGTGATTTAGGGCTAGCGGGAGGGCGGTACGAGCAGTACTTC
>-|TRBV5-1|TRBJ2-6|TRBD1
CASSSQGAGANVLTF
TGCGCCAGCAGCTCACAGGGGGCTGGGGCCAACGTCCTGACTTTC